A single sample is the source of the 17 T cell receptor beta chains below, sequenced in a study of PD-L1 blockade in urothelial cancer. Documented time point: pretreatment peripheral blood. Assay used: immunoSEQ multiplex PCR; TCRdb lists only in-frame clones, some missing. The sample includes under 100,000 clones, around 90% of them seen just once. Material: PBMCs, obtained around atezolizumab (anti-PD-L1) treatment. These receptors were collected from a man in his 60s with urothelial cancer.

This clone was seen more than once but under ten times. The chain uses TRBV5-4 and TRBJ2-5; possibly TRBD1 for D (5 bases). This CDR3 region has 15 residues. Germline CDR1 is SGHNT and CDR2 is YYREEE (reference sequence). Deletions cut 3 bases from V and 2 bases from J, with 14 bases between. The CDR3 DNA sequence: TGTGCCAGCAGCTCTCACACCCAGGGTCAAGAGACCCAGTACTTC. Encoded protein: CASSSHTQGQETQYF.

The CDR3 reads CASSRPGTGDNQPQHF. Written as DNA, the CDR3 is TGTGCAAGTTCCCGCCCCGGGACAGGGGACAATCAGCCCCAGCATTTT. The chain employs TRBV12-2 and TRBJ1-5; TRBD1, as called in the table, went unchecked against the DNA. TRBV12-2 is recorded as a pseudogene. The CDR3 spans 16 residues.

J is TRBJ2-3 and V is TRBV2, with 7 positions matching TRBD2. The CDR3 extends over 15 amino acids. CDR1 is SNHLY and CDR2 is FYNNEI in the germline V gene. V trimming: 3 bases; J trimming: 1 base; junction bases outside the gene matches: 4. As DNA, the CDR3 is TGTGCCAGCAGTGACTTAGGACTAGGCACAGATACGCAGTATTTT. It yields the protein CASSDLGLGTDTQYF.

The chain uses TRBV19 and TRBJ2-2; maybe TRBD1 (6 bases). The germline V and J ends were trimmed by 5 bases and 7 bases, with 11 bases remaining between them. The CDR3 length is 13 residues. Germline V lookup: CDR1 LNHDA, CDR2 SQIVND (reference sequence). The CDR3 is CASSPQGFGELFF. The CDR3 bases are TGTGCCAGTAGTCCCCAGGGGTTCGGGGAGCTGTTTTTT.

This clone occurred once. Here the CDR3 DNA reads TGTGCCAGCAGTTTTGACCTCGGGGGTCCGAACCCCACTGCGAACACCGGGGAGCTGTTTTTT. It translates to CASSFDLGGPNPTANTGELFF. V gene TRBV27 combines with J gene TRBJ2-2, with TRBD2 as a possible D gene (6 bases). Trimming cost V 3 bases and J 0 bases, with 26 bases left between them. Germline lookup yields CDR1 MNHEY and CDR2 SMNVEV (reference sequence). There are 21 residues in the CDR3.

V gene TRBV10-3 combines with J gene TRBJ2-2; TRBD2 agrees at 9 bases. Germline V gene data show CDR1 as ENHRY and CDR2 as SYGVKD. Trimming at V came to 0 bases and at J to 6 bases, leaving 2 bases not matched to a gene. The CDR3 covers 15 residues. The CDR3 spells CAISESSGGAGELFF. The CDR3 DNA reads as TGTGCCATCAGTGAGTCTAGCGGGGGTGCCGGGGAGCTGTTTTTT.

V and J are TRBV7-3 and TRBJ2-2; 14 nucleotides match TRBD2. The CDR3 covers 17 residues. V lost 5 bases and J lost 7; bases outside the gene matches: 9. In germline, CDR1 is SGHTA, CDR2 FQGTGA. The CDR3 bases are TGTGCCAGCAGCATACCCGGACTAGCGGGAGGAAACGGGGAGCTGTTTTTT. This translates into CASSIPGLAGGNGELFF. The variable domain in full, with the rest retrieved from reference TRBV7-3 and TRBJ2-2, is GAGVSQTPSNKVTEKGKYVELRCDPISGHTALYWYRQSLGQGPEFLIYFQGTGAADDSGLPNDRFFAVRPEGSVSTLKIQRTERGDSAVYLCASSIPGLAGGNGELFFGEGSRLTVL.

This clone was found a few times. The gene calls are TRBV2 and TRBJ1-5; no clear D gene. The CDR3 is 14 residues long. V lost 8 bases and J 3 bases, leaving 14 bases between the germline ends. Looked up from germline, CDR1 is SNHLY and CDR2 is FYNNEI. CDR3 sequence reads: CASREGLSNQPQHF. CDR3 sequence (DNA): TGTGCCAGCCGAGAGGGTCTTTCCAATCAGCCCCAGCATTTT. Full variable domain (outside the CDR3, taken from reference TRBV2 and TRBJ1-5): EPEVTQTPSHQVTQMGQEVILRCVPISNHLYFYWYRQILGQKVEFLVSFYNNEISEKSEIFDDQFSVERPDGSNFTLKIRSTKLEDSAMYFCASREGLSNQPQHFGDGTRLSIL.

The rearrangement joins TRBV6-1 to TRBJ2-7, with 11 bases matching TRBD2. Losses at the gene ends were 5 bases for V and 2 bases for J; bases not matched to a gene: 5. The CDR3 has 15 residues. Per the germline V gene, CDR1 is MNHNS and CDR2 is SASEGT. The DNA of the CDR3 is TGTGCCAGCAGTACTTATAGCGGGGGGGCCTACGAGCAGTACTTC. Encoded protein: CASSTYSGGAYEQYF.

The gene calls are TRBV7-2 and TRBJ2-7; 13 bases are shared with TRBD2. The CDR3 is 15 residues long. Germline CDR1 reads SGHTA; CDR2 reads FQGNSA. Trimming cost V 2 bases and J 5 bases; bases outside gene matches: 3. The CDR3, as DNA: TGTGCCAGCAGCTTAACTAGCGGGGGGGGCAACGAGCAGTACTTC. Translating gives CASSLTSGGGNEQYF.

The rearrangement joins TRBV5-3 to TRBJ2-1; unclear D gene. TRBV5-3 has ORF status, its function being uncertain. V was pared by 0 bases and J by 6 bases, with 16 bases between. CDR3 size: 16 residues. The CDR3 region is CARSLAYSISFNEQFF. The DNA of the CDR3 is TGTGCCAGAAGCTTGGCCTATTCTATTAGCTTCAATGAGCAGTTCTTC.

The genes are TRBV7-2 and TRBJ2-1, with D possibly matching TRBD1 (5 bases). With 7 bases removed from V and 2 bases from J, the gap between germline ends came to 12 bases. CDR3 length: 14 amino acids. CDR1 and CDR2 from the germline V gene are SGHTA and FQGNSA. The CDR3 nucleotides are TGTGCCAGCACCCAAGGGGCAGCCTACAATGAGCAGTTCTTC. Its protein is CASTQGAAYNEQFF.

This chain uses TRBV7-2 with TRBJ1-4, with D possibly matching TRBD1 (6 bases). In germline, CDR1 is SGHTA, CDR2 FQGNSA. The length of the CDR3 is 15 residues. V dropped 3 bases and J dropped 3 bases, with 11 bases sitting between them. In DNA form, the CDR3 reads TGTGCCAGCAGCTTCAGGACAGCCGCTAATGAAAAACTGTTTTTT. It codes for CASSFRTAANEKLFF.

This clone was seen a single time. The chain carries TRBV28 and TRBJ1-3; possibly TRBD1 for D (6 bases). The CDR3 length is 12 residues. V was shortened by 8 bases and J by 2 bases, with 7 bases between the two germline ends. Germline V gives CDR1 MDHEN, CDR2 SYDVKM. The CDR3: CASWTAGNTIYF. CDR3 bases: TGTGCCAGCTGGACAGCTGGAAACACCATATATTTT.

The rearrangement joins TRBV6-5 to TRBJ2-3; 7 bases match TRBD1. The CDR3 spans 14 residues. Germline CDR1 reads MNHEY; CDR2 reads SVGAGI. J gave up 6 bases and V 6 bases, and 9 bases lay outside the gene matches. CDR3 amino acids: CASRLDRVADTQYF. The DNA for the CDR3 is TGTGCCAGCAGACTAGACAGGGTTGCGGATACGCAGTATTTT.

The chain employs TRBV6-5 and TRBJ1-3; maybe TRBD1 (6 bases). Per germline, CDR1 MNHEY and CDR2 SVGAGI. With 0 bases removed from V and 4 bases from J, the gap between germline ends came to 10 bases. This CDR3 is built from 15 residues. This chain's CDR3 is CASSYSSGTGNTIYF. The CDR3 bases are TGTGCCAGCAGTTACTCGTCAGGGACAGGAAACACCATATATTTT.

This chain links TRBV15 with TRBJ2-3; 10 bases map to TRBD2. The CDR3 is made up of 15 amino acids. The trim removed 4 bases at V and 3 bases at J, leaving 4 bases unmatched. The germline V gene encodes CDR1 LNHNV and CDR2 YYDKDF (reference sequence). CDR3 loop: CATSTASGGTDTQYF. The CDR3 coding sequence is TGTGCCACCAGCACGGCTAGCGGGGGTACAGATACGCAGTATTTT.